This T cell receptor beta chain is drawn from a study of blood T cell dynamics during melanoma immunotherapy (dated by TCRdb to 2020 to 2022). Context from the whole study: The patients had metastatic melanoma and were given first-line pembrolizumab or nivolumab plus ipilimumab as standard of care in the United Kingdom. The training cohort was made up of consecutive patients, while a further independent group of patients from the same centre was pooled to form an external validation set. Peripheral T cell receptor repertoires of metastatic melanoma patients were profiled before and after one cycle of checkpoint inhibitor therapy to find early correlates of response. Study-level results and caveats: The relatively small sample size was acknowledged as something that could potentially limit how far the results can be generalized. Unlike progressors, patients who went on to achieve disease control showed a bifurcated reorganization of the PBMC repertoire at W3, with either increased clonality or increased diversity. Whether the T cell clones driving repertoire changes were melanoma-specific or reflected general immune activation could not be determined in the study.

The time point label corresponds to: pre-treatment baseline. Blood was sampled before treatment (T0) and at week 3 (W3), after the first cycle of checkpoint blockade. Except for a couple of patients with rapid clinical progression, response was assessed 12 weeks after the first infusion by RECIST 1.1; disease control meant complete response, partial response or stable disease. Patients were excluded for prior systemic cancer treatment, concomitant immunosuppressant therapy or synchronous other active malignancies. To track both circulating cells and T cell turnover, TCR beta was sequenced from bulk PBMC as well as from plasma cell-free DNA. Lymphoprep and SepMate tubes were used to isolate PBMC from blood, and red cell lysis was then performed. DNA from PBMC and sorted T cell subsets was extracted with QIAamp DNA Blood Mini kits. Every bulk PBMC sample was loaded with the same fixed amount of roughly 330 ng of DNA. TCR beta CDR3 sequences were amplified from genomic DNA using the immunoSEQ TCRb Assay kit according to manufacturer instructions. The KAPA Library Quantification Kit for Illumina platforms was used to quantify pooled libraries by qPCR. Pooled libraries were clustered at roughly 0.6-1.2 pM and sequenced on an Illumina NextSeq 500. Turning to the authors' computational methods: Analysis of the TCR data relied on immunoSEQ ANALYZER and the R LymphoSeq package. A rearrangement efficiency score was calculated as productive divided by the sum of productive and non-productive CDR3 sequences. Clonality was measured with the Gini coefficient and diversity with the Renyi index at alpha=1, compared pairwise between timepoints within each patient. In LymphoSeq, clonal relatedness was computed with an edit distance of 3 and repertoire similarity was computed with the Bhattacharyya coefficient. To classify response, a linear discriminant analysis based on week-3 changes in clonality and diversity was built using the R MASS and caret packages. TCRdb obtained this table from immuneACCESS and retained in-frame rearrangements with V and J assigned. These tables miss some clones; where compared with another copy, unresolved V genes account for less than half of the shortfall, and the remainder is unexplained. The V and J calls and the clone size are those of that table, but D and trimming were determined from the DNA. The sample profile shows tens of thousands of clones; around 88% of them were found once. Together, the top ten hold roughly 4.6% of the sample.

Reading from cysteine to phenylalanine, the CDR3 counts 15 amino acids. Only the CDR3 DNA stays, 45 bases, in frame from base 1. V trim: 4 bases; J trim: 2 bases; unmatched bases: 4. CDR1 and CDR2, per the germline V gene, are SGHDN and FVKESK. This clone occurred once. Which antigen it targets is not known. No qualities accompany the bases; no much larger clone lies one base away. Here the chain combines TRBV14 and TRBJ2-7; 11 of the junction bases match TRBD2. This receptor was obtained from a human donor with melanoma. The specimen comprised blood, sampled from a patient treated with checkpoint blockade. The nucleotide sequence reads TGTGCCAGCAGCCGAGGGACTAGCGGCCCCTACGAGCAGTACTTC. Translated, this gives CASSRGTSGPYEQYF.